This TCR beta chain comes out of a study of T cell changes during pregnancy in multiple sclerosis. Germline CDR1 reads SGHNT; CDR2 reads YYREEE (reference sequence). The CDR3 is 15 amino acids. Trimming took 1 base from V and 1 from J, leaving 11 bases between them. This table comes from immunoSEQ multiplex PCR, and its TCRdb copy is limited to in-frame clones, with some not included. The table lists tens of thousands of clones, around 90% of them singletons. Material: peripheral blood, obtained in the second trimester of pregnancy. This chain joins TRBV5-4 and TRBJ2-5, with a tentative D call TRBD1 (7 bases). The clonotype originates from a female donor in good health, enrolled as a control in a pregnancy study. The CDR3 region is CASSLIQGGQETQYF. The CDR3 nucleotides read TGTGCCAGCAGCTTGATCCAGGGGGGCCAAGAGACCCAGTACTTC. The entire variable domain, with the rest obtained from reference TRBV5-4 and TRBJ2-5, is as follows: ETGVTQSPTHLIKTRGQQVTLRCSSQSGHNTVSWYQQALGQGPQFIFQYYREEENGRGNFPPRFSGLQFPNYSSELNVNALELDDSALYLCASSLIQGGQETQYFGPGTRLLVL.